The next 6 T cell receptor beta chains were all read from a single sample in a study of shared clonotypes between healthy human individuals. Positive CCR7 selection of CD45RO-negative cells yielded the naive CD8 cells, and terminally differentiated effector memory CD45RA+ cells were excluded. Clones were sequenced by immunoSEQ multiplex PCR, and TCRdb holds only the in-frame ones, with some missing. The table has 1.5 million to 2.5 million clones, 85% to 95% seen once. Sequenced: naive CD8+ T cells sorted from blood. Every receptor here comes from a man aged 18-30 years in good health.

CDR3 in amino acids: CASSFPVGEQFF. CDR3 nucleotide sequence: TGTGCCAGCAGCTTCCCGGTCGGTGAGCAGTTCTTC. The rearrangement joins TRBV5-4 to TRBJ2-1; D is unresolved. The V and J ends lost 2 bases and 9 bases respectively, with 9 bases between them. CDR3 length equals 12 residues. Germline loops: CDR1 SGHNT, CDR2 YYREEE (reference sequence).

The CDR3, as DNA: TGTGCCAGCAGCCAAGGACCAGGGTATGAGCAGTTCTTC. Its translation: CASSQGPGYEQFF. The chain is built from TRBV4-2 and TRBJ2-1; perhaps TRBD1 as D (5 bases). Germline assignment: CDR1 LGHNA and CDR2 YNFKEQ. The CDR3 totals 13 residues. V lost 1 base and J 8 bases, leaving 9 bases between the germline ends.

The chain joins TRBV27 to TRBJ1-2; possible D gene TRBD1, 5 bases. Germline V gene data show CDR1 as MNHEY and CDR2 as SMNVEV (reference sequence). The CDR3 totals 11 residues. V was clipped by 10 bases and J by 5 bases, with 11 bases between them. The CDR3 spells CATSSGYGYTF. The CDR3 bases are TGTGCCACCTCCTCAGGGTATGGCTACACCTTC.

This sequence joins TRBV11-2 and TRBJ2-5; D unclear. CDR3 length equals 13 residues. CDR1 is SGHAT and CDR2 is FQNNGV in the germline V gene. Trimming shortened V by 4 bases and J by 3 bases, and 9 bases separated the two germline ends. The DNA of the CDR3 is TGTGCCAGCAGCTCCAACCCCAAAGAGACCCAGTACTTC. This encodes CASSSNPKETQYF.

This rearrangement joins TRBV7-8 to TRBJ2-3, with a tentative D call TRBD1 (6 bases). This CDR3 has 16 residues. The V end was cut by 4 bases, the J end by 5 bases, with 19 bases between. CDR1 and CDR2 (germline): SGHVS, FQNEAQ. The CDR3 DNA sequence: TGTGCCAGCAGCTCAGATGGACTCCCAGGGGTAGATACGCAGTATTTT. Amino acid sequence: CASSSDGLPGVDTQYF. Together with reference TRBV7-8 and TRBJ2-3, the CDR3 gives the full variable domain: GAGVSQSPRYKVAKRGQDVALRCDPISGHVSLFWYQQALGQGPEFLTYFQNEAQLDKSGLPSDRFFAERPEGSVSTLKIQRTQQEDSAVYLCASSSDGLPGVDTQYFGPGTRLTVL.

V gene TRBV2 combines with J gene TRBJ2-7; D remains ambiguous. CDR3 length: 14 residues. Trimming took off 5 bases at V and 2 bases at J, with 13 bases between the two ends. Germline CDR1 is SNHLY and CDR2 is FYNNEI. The CDR3 DNA sequence: TGTGCCAGCAGTCTCGGGTGGGCGACCTACGAGCAGTACTTC. Protein: CASSLGWATYEQYF.